This record concerns one T cell receptor beta chain sequence. Its specific antigen is unknown. The record has no base qualities; no much larger clone is one base away. The germline V gene specifies SGHRS as CDR1 and YFSETQ as CDR2. Including cysteine and phenylalanine, the CDR3 has 17 amino acids. Solely the CDR3 DNA is kept, with 51 bases framed from the first base. At the junction V is shortened by 6 bases and J by 4 bases; bases outside the gene matches: 15. The data originate from a study of T cell responses to AZD1222 COVID-19 vaccine (dated by TCRdb to the early 2020s). With regard to the full study: Because spike-specific TCR depth and breadth did not differ between the two schedules, AZD1222 recipients who got a second dose at roughly 4 weeks were pooled with those who got a second dose at roughly 12 weeks. TCR sequencing covered 230 or so trial participants: nearly 210 given two doses of AZD1222 and 26 given two doses of MenACWY control vaccine. Trial participants were enrolled into age subgroups of 18-55, 56-69 and 70-plus years, which contained about 150, 27 and 61 TCR-sequenced participants, respectively.

On the study overall, not on this receptor specifically: Because no day 14 peak-response samples were available, the repertoires could be characterized only after the peak T cell response. Epitopes outside the regions mutated in the B.1.351 and B.1.1.7 variants were reportedly recognized by nearly half of the unique spike-specific TCRs. After two AZD1222 doses, both the breadth and the depth of spike-specific TCRs were significantly higher than at day 0 and than in MenACWY recipients. Participants were mostly white British, with more females than males. The authors suggested clonal diversity may have been underestimated. Vaccine-associated CD4 TCRs spanned the whole spike protein, with dominant responses in regions 160-218 and 743-854. Conclusions about previously exposed vaccinees are limited because only six or seven AZD1222 recipients were SARS-CoV-2 seropositive at baseline. In the small 56-69-year group, the increase in depth fell short of significance, most likely because of low power.

The CDR3 regions of human TCRbeta chains were analyzed by immunosequencing. The study's processing was this. TCRs in the repertoires were compared against a reference library of SARS-CoV-2-specific TCRs that had been generated with the MIRA antigen-specificity platform. Breadth was defined as the fraction of unique TCRs that were SARS-CoV-2-associated. Depth was defined as the fraction of total T cells that were SARS-CoV-2-associated. Using the MIRA data, each spike-specific TCR was assigned both to the spike region to which the TCR was reactive and to a CD4 or CD8 class. Log10-transformed breadth and depth values were compared by one-way ANOVA with Sidak's multiple comparisons tests. TCRdb stores this immuneACCESS table with in-frame sequences only. Part of the clones is absent; in the studies checked, under half of the shortfall reflects unresolved V genes, and no reason is known for the rest. V and J calls and clone size are copied from that table; D and trimming were computed from the DNA. This sample gives more than 95,000 clones in total; about nine tenths of them show up just once. Of the sample, approximately 7.6% is held by the ten largest clones.

The time point tag for this specimen amounts to: baseline before first vaccination. Vaccinee samples were obtained from the UK trials COV001 and COV002, which included a single-blind randomized controlled phase 2/3 trial of AZD1222 (ChAdOx1 nCoV-19) in healthy adults. For TCRbeta chain sequencing, PBMC samples were collected from trial participants at day 0 and at day 28 after the second dose. The receptor comes from an adult in good health. The input for sequencing was peripheral blood, taken on day 0 of AZD1222 vaccination. Rearrangement joined TRBV5-1 to TRBJ2-3; 9 bases in between match TRBD1. This receptor carries the CDR3 CASTSRWGQGVADTQYF. The nucleotides are TGCGCCAGCACCTCCCGCTGGGGACAGGGCGTAGCAGATACGCAGTATTTT.